Shown below are 29 T cell receptor beta chains from a single sample sequenced in a study of cytomegalovirus exposure and HLA in healthy donors. The study ran its PCR with 60 Vbeta and 13 Jbeta primers. Some clones are missing from TCRdb's copy, which holds only in-frame ones; the method was immunoSEQ multiplex PCR. The sample carries about 130,000 clones, roughly three quarters recorded once. Material for sequencing was PBMCs. Every receptor here comes from a man aged 25-45 years in good health and CMV-seronegative.

This clone was seen a few times. The V and J genes are TRBV6-8 and TRBJ1-4; TRBD1 matches at 9 bases. CDR3 length equals 16 residues. The V segment lost 8 bases and the J segment 2 bases; nucleotides outside the gene matches: 9. CDR1 is MNHGY, CDR2 SAAAGT, per germline. CDR3 loop: CASVQGAQVTNEKLFF. The CDR3, as DNA: TGTGCCAGCGTACAGGGGGCGCAGGTTACTAATGAAAAACTGTTTTTT.

The CDR3 coding sequence is TGTGCCTGGAGTGTTCGGGACACCTTCCCAGATACGCAGTATTTT. This translates into CAWSVRDTFPDTQYF. This rearrangement joins TRBV30 to TRBJ2-3; D is perhaps TRBD1 (6 bases). Germline CDR1 GTSNPN, CDR2 SVGIG (reference sequence). The CDR3 consists of 15 residues. Trimming removed 0 bases at V and 4 bases at J, with 14 bases between.

The V gene is TRBV19, the J gene TRBJ1-5, with 7 bases aligning to TRBD1. The V segment lost 0 bases and the J segment 2 bases; nucleotides outside the gene matches: 10. Germline CDR1 is LNHDA and CDR2 is SQIVND (reference sequence). The CDR3 is 18 amino acids. The CDR3 sequence is CASSIDQGGPAGNQPQHF. CDR3 bases: TGTGCCAGTAGTATAGATCAGGGGGGACCTGCGGGCAATCAGCCCCAGCATTTT. The complete variable domain, with remaining parts taken from reference TRBV19 and TRBJ1-5, reads DGGITQSPKYLFRKEGQNVTLSCEQNLNHDAMYWYRQDPGQGLRLIYYSQIVNDFQKGDIAEGYSVSREKKESFPLTVTSAQKNPTAFYLCASSIDQGGPAGNQPQHFGDGTRLSIL.

This chain uses TRBV2 with TRBJ2-1; the match to TRBD2 covers 16 bases. Germline CDR1 is SNHLY and CDR2 is FYNNEI. Losses at the gene ends were 6 bases for V and 10 bases for J; bases not matched to a gene: 6. The CDR3 extends over 15 amino acids. The CDR3 DNA reads TGTGCCAGCAGCCCGGGACTAGCGGGGGGGCCAGAGCAGTTCTTC. This encodes CASSPGLAGGPEQFF.

This chain links TRBV19 with TRBJ1-5; D is ambiguous. Trimming took off 8 bases at V and 5 bases at J, with 10 bases between the two ends. The CDR3 is 12 amino acids. Germline CDR1 LNHDA, CDR2 SQIVND (reference sequence). The CDR3 is CASRGEDQPQHF. DNA of the CDR3: TGTGCCAGTCGAGGCGAAGATCAGCCCCAGCATTTT.

The chain employs TRBV7-2 and TRBJ2-7; 12 positions agree with TRBD2. CDR1 and CDR2 (germline): SGHTA, FQGNSA. The CDR3 contains 17 residues. Germline trimming cut 5 bases from V and 0 bases from J; bases unmatched to any gene: 8. DNA of the CDR3: TGTGCCAGCAGCGTCGTAGGGACTAGCGGGCCCTCCTACGAGCAGTACTTC. Amino acids: CASSVVGTSGPSYEQYF.

V usage is TRBV11-2 and J usage is TRBJ2-5; TRBD2 matches 8 bases. The V gene end was trimmed by 1 base and the J gene end by 2 bases; junction bases not matched to a gene: 6. Per germline, CDR1 SGHAT and CDR2 FQNNGV. The length of the CDR3 is 16 residues. The CDR3 bases are TGTGCCAGCAGCTTAGGTGCGACTAGCGAACAAGAGACCCAGTACTTC. This sequence encodes CASSLGATSEQETQYF.

The chain combines TRBV5-1 with TRBJ1-1; TRBD1 matches 9 bases. V lost 2 bases to trimming and J lost 8 bases; unmatched junction nucleotides: 10. This CDR3 is built from 15 residues. Germline V gene lookup returns CDR1 SGHRS and CDR2 YFSETQ. Here the CDR3 reads CASSLQPSTGGEAFF. DNA of the CDR3: TGCGCCAGCAGCTTACAGCCTAGTACAGGGGGCGAAGCTTTCTTT.

The chain uses TRBV5-1 and TRBJ2-3; TRBD2 matches 11 bases. Germline CDR1 and CDR2: SGHRS and YFSETQ. V dropped 2 bases and J dropped 14; count of bases not matched to a gene: 13. The CDR3 is 15 residues long. The CDR3, as DNA: TGCGCCAGCAGCTTTGGGGGACTAGCGGTCCCCGGGGGGTATTTT. The encoded protein is CASSFGGLAVPGGYF.

The chain is built from TRBV11-1 and TRBJ2-2, with D perhaps matching TRBD1 (6 bases). Trimming pared 11 bases from V and 1 base from J, leaving 14 bases between. Germline CDR1 SGHAT, CDR2 FQDESV (reference sequence). This CDR3 spans 14 amino acids. CDR3 sequence: CAVDRGQNTGELFF. The DNA of the CDR3 is TGTGCCGTCGACCGGGGACAGAACACCGGGGAGCTGTTTTTT.

The chain is built from TRBV10-3 and TRBJ1-2; the match to TRBD1 covers 12 bases. The V and J ends lost 8 bases and 6 bases, in that order; junction bases with no gene match: 10. The CDR3 consists of 15 residues. Germline loops: CDR1 ENHRY, CDR2 SYGVKD. The CDR3 protein is CAIAGQGARFNGYTF. DNA of the CDR3: TGTGCCATCGCGGGACAGGGGGCCCGGTTCAATGGCTACACCTTC.

This clone was recorded a few times. The CDR3 protein is CASSRDRGPQHF. For the CDR3, the DNA is TGCGCCAGCAGCCGAGACAGGGGGCCCCAGCATTTT. The chain links TRBV4-3 to TRBJ1-5, with 8 bases fitting TRBD1. The trim removed 4 bases at V and 9 bases at J, leaving 2 bases unmatched. CDR3 length: 12 amino acids. Germline CDR1 reads LGHNA; CDR2 reads YSLEER.

The gene calls are TRBV27 and TRBJ2-1; D may be TRBD2 (6 bases). Germline V gives CDR1 MNHEY, CDR2 SMNVEV (reference sequence). The V end was cut by 2 bases, the J end by 4 bases, with 9 bases between. The CDR3 is 14 residues long. DNA for the CDR3: TGTGCCAGCAGTTTAGTGGAGGGGTACAATGAGCAGTTCTTC. Its protein product is CASSLVEGYNEQFF.

V is TRBV28 and J is TRBJ1-5; no clear D. In germline, CDR1 is MDHEN, CDR2 SYDVKM. The CDR3 runs to 12 residues. The germline V and J ends were trimmed by 6 bases and 3 bases, with 6 bases remaining between them. The CDR3 sequence is CASRINNQPQHF. The CDR3 nucleotides read TGTGCCAGCAGAATTAACAATCAGCCCCAGCATTTT.

The rearrangement joins TRBV4-2 to TRBJ2-7; D is ambiguous. This CDR3 comprises 15 residues. V lost 0 bases and J lost 3, with 12 bases in between. Per germline, CDR1 LGHNA and CDR2 YNFKEQ. The CDR3 DNA follows: TGTGCCAGCAGCCAAGAGAGGAGAAGTATCTACGAGCAGTACTTC. It yields the protein CASSQERRSIYEQYF.

The V gene is TRBV7-9, the J gene TRBJ2-1; tentatively, D is TRBD2 (7 bases). Trimming left V 1 base short and J 12 bases short, with 22 bases between. CDR1 and CDR2 from the germline V gene are SEHNR and FQNEAQ (reference sequence). This CDR3 spans 16 amino acids. The CDR3 is CASSLGLGGLSQWQFF. In DNA, the CDR3 is TGTGCCAGCAGCTTAGGATTGGGGGGGCTCTCCCAATGGCAGTTCTTC.

This chain joins TRBV27 and TRBJ1-4, with a weak D call TRBD1 (5 bases). CDR1 MNHEY and CDR2 SMNVEV come from the germline V gene (reference sequence). V lost 2 bases, J lost 5 bases, and 12 bases lay in between. The CDR3 loop spans 15 amino acids. The CDR3 region is CASSLKTAMNEKLFF. The CDR3 nucleotides read TGTGCCAGCAGTTTAAAGACAGCTATGAATGAAAAACTGTTTTTT.

The rearrangement joins TRBV6-5 to TRBJ2-1, with D perhaps TRBD2 (5 bases). This CDR3 has 15 residues. Germline CDR1 MNHEY, CDR2 SVGAGI. Trimming cost V 1 base and J 6 bases, with 13 bases left between them. The CDR3 loop is CASSYFSGFGNEQFF. The CDR3, as DNA: TGTGCCAGCAGTTACTTTTCGGGGTTCGGCAATGAGCAGTTCTTC.

The chain carries TRBV19 and TRBJ2-2; D not resolved. CDR3 size: 13 residues. CDR1 is LNHDA, CDR2 SQIVND, per germline (reference sequence). V was shortened by 7 bases and J by 7 bases, with 13 bases between the two germline ends. The CDR3: CASISNSRGELFF. The CDR3, as DNA: TGTGCCAGTATTAGTAACTCCCGCGGGGAGCTGTTTTTT.

As regards this clone: Other DNA sequences in the sample encode the same CDR3. This chain connects TRBV7-2 to TRBJ2-3; unclear D gene. Deletions cut 5 bases from V and 6 bases from J, with 9 bases between. Germline CDR1 and CDR2: SGHTA and FQGNSA. The CDR3 extends over 12 amino acids. The CDR3 sequence: CASSRDTDTQYF. The CDR3 DNA reads as TGTGCCAGCAGCCGAGATACCGATACGCAGTATTTT.

Here the CDR3 reads CASRLSSPGELFF. The DNA for the CDR3 is TGTGCCAGCAGACTTTCTAGCCCCGGGGAGCTGTTTTTT. This rearrangement joins TRBV6-5 to TRBJ2-2; a possible D gene is TRBD2 (5 bases). This CDR3 is built from 13 residues. Germline CDR1 MNHEY, CDR2 SVGAGI. V lost 6 bases to trimming and J lost 6 bases, with 11 bases between them.

This clone was detected only once. This chain uses TRBV4-3 with TRBJ2-6, with D uncertain. The CDR3 consists of 19 residues. Between the trimmed V and J ends, which lost 1 base and 2 bases, there was a span of 18 bases. CDR1 and CDR2 from the germline V gene are LGHNA and YSLEER. The CDR3 coding sequence is TGCGCCAGCAGCCAAGTTCGGTACTTACGAGTCGCTGGGGCCAACGTCCTGACTTTC. It codes for CASSQVRYLRVAGANVLTF.

The CDR3 nucleotides are TGCAGCGTTGTTTTCGAAGGGGGCAACTATTTTGGGGCCAACGTCCTGACTTTC. Translated: CSVVFEGGNYFGANVLTF. This chain links TRBV29-1 with TRBJ2-6, with TRBD1 matching over 7 bases. The CDR3 totals 18 residues. The germline CDR1 and CDR2 sequences are SQVTM and ANQGSEA. The junction had 15 bases not matched to a gene; V was cut back by 4 bases and J by 3 bases.

This rearrangement joins TRBV5-1 to TRBJ1-6; D is perhaps TRBD1 (6 bases). Germline values: CDR1 SGHRS, CDR2 YFSETQ. The V and J ends lost 4 bases and 7 bases respectively, with 12 bases between them. This CDR3 is 14 amino acids long. The CDR3 protein is CASSADRCNSPLHF. As DNA, the CDR3 is TGCGCCAGCAGCGCCGACAGGTGCAATTCACCCCTCCACTTT.

The J gene is TRBJ2-1, the V gene TRBV15; 9 bases agree with TRBD1. V dropped 1 base and J dropped 6; count of bases not matched to a gene: 10. The CDR3 length is 17 residues. Germline CDR1 and CDR2: LNHNV and YYDKDF (reference sequence). CDR3 sequence reads: CATSRGGQGMGSNEQFF. The CDR3, as DNA: TGTGCCACCAGCAGAGGGGGACAGGGAATGGGTTCCAATGAGCAGTTCTTC.

The chain combines TRBV10-3 with TRBJ1-4; D perhaps matches TRBD1 (5 bases). V was cut by 6 bases and J by 3 bases, with 11 bases left in between. CDR3 size: 14 residues. The germline V gene encodes CDR1 ENHRY and CDR2 SYGVKD. CDR3 bases: TGTGCCATCAGCGACACAGGCTCTAATGAAAAACTGTTTTTT. Its protein is CAISDTGSNEKLFF.

The chain has TRBV5-1 and TRBJ2-5, with a tentative D call TRBD1 (6 bases). Trimming pared 4 bases from V and 4 bases from J, leaving 17 bases between. Germline CDR1 is SGHRS and CDR2 is YFSETQ. The CDR3 consists of 15 residues. CDR3: CASSERAGARETQYF. As DNA, the CDR3 is TGCGCCAGCAGCGAACGGGCAGGGGCTCGAGAGACCCAGTACTTC.

This chain joins TRBV4-1 and TRBJ1-1, with 8 bases identical to TRBD1. The CDR3 runs to 18 residues. Germline values: CDR1 MGHRA, CDR2 YSYEKL. The trim removed 1 base at V and 1 base at J, leaving 11 bases unmatched. This chain's CDR3 is CASSQGGTGRLKNTEAFF. In nucleotides, the CDR3 is TGCGCCAGCAGCCAAGGGGGGACAGGTAGGCTGAAGAACACTGAAGCTTTCTTT.

J is TRBJ1-3 and V is TRBV9; the match to TRBD1 covers 9 bases. V lost 3 bases, J lost 3 bases, and 4 bases stayed unmatched. The CDR3 spans 15 residues. The germline CDR1 and CDR2 sequences are SGDLS and YYNGEE. The DNA of the CDR3 is TGTGCCAGCAGCGCCCGGGACAGGGATGGAAACACCATATATTTT. Translation gives CASSARDRDGNTIYF.